Listed here is a single T cell receptor (beta chain). What it recognizes is unknown. The data are from a study of cytomegalovirus exposure and HLA in healthy donors. Trimming stripped 0 bases from V and 10 bases from J, with 16 bases between. The CDR3 loop spans 15 amino acids. In germline, CDR1 is GTSNPN, CDR2 SVGIG (reference sequence). General study results and limits: A few chains tied to CMV proved CMV antigen-specific in vitro. Some V segments, TRBV6-2 and TRBV6-3 among them, were indistinguishable and were therefore excluded. Some public TCRs appeared in many individuals, while most sequences were rare. Later analysis demonstrated an association between a missense DCLRE1C variant and TCR beta V- and J-gene trimming.

PCR used 60 Vbeta primers and 13 Jbeta primers. Assay: immunoSEQ multiplex PCR; the TCRdb copy retains only in-frame clones and omits some. The sample records tens of thousands of clones, around 76% being singletons. Input material: PBMCs. The chain links TRBV30 to TRBJ1-6; D gene ambiguous. This TCR was recovered from a male donor in good health and CMV-seropositive. CDR3 in amino acids: CAWSVSGLGSSPLHF. The CDR3, as DNA: TGTGCCTGGAGTGTGTCCGGGTTAGGCAGCTCACCCCTCCACTTT.